Listed here are 30 T cell receptor beta chains from one sample, sequenced in a study of cytomegalovirus exposure and HLA in healthy donors. PCR employed 60 Vbeta and 13 Jbeta primers. Clones were read by immunoSEQ multiplex PCR, and TCRdb kept only the in-frame ones, dropping some. Among roughly 43,000 clones, 50% to 75% were seen once, and the ten largest hold roughly 9.4%. Input material: PBMCs. Receptors were obtained from a human donor in good health.

The rearrangement joins TRBV11-1 to TRBJ1-1; possible D gene TRBD1, 6 bases. This CDR3 has 14 residues. Trimming pared 0 bases from V and 10 bases from J, leaving 15 bases between. Germline lookup yields CDR1 SGHAT and CDR2 FQDESV (reference sequence). This CDR3 is CASSLALGGLGAFF. DNA of the CDR3: TGTGCCAGCAGCTTAGCCCTAGGGGGTCTTGGAGCTTTCTTT.

The chain recombines TRBV11-3 with TRBJ2-5, with D hard to call. The germline CDR1 and CDR2 sequences are SGHNT and YENEEA. The V end lost 5 bases, the J end lost 3 bases, and 7 bases lay between the germline ends. The CDR3 runs 12 residues. This chain's CDR3 is CASSQNEETQYF. The CDR3 nucleotides read TGTGCCAGCAGCCAAAATGAAGAGACCCAGTACTTC.

The chain has TRBV7-2 and TRBJ2-7; the D is unclear. In germline, CDR1 is SGHTA, CDR2 FQGNSA. The CDR3 covers 15 residues. V gave up 0 bases and J gave up 1 base, with 10 bases separating them. The CDR3 bases are TGTGCCAGCAGCTTAGCTTCACAGATTTCCTACGAGCAGTACTTC. It encodes CASSLASQISYEQYF.

The rearrangement joins TRBV5-4 to TRBJ2-1, with 16 bases lining up with TRBD2. Per germline, CDR1 SGHNT and CDR2 YYREEE (reference sequence). With 3 bases clipped from V and 7 bases from J, the junction kept 7 bases outside the gene matches. The CDR3 runs to 17 residues. DNA for the CDR3: TGTGCCAGCAGCTCGGGGACTAGCGGGGGGGCCGTTAATGAGCAGTTCTTC. Translated, it gives CASSSGTSGGAVNEQFF.

In its sample, this clone was seen a few times. The chain recombines TRBV27 with TRBJ1-5; no firm D call. There are 13 residues in the CDR3. The V gene lost 5 bases and the J gene lost 5 bases, with 10 bases spanning the gap. In germline, CDR1 is MNHEY, CDR2 SMNVEV (reference sequence). The CDR3 DNA reads TGTGCCAGCAGTGCGGGCGTTCATCAGCCCCAGCATTTT. The encoded protein is CASSAGVHQPQHF.

The chain couples TRBV25-1 to TRBJ1-4; D gene unclear. V lost 8 bases, J lost 0 bases, and 13 bases lay in between. Germline CDR1 is MGHDK and CDR2 is SYGVNS. CDR3 length: 15 amino acids. The CDR3 DNA is TGTGCCAGCGGTACAGCTTCATCAACTAATGAAAAACTGTTTTTT. It specifies CASGTASSTNEKLFF.

This clone has more than one count but fewer than ten. This rearrangement joins TRBV6-5 to TRBJ1-5; the D gene is possibly TRBD1 (5 bases). Germline CDR1 reads MNHEY; CDR2 reads SVGAGI. CDR3 length equals 15 residues. V dropped 6 bases and J dropped 4 bases, with 16 bases sitting between them. CDR3 nucleotides: TGTGCCAGCAGCCTTGACAGTGTGCGAAATCAGCCCCAGCATTTT. It encodes CASSLDSVRNQPQHF.

CDR3: CSVETETAYTDTQYF. The DNA of the CDR3 is TGCAGCGTTGAAACAGAGACCGCATACACAGATACGCAGTATTTT. The genes are TRBV29-1 and TRBJ2-3; no clear D. CDR1 is SQVTM and CDR2 is ANQGSEA in the germline V gene. V lost 2 bases, J lost 2 bases, and 14 bases lay in between. The CDR3 extends over 15 amino acids.

This clone was seen more than once but under ten times. The V call is TRBV30, the J call TRBJ2-1; 8 bases are shared with TRBD2. Trimming cost V 3 bases and J 6 bases; bases outside gene matches: 4. Germline CDR1 and CDR2: GTSNPN and SVGIG (reference sequence). This CDR3 is 13 amino acids long. The CDR3 bases are TGTGCCTGGAGCGGACTAGCACGCAATGAGCAGTTCTTC. It codes for CAWSGLARNEQFF.

The table lists this clone with a few counts. The chain carries TRBV7-9 and TRBJ2-7; no definite D call. The germline V gene has CDR1 SEHNR and CDR2 FQNEAQ (reference sequence). The CDR3 runs 14 residues. V lost 5 bases, J lost 5 bases, and 16 bases lay in between. The CDR3 loop reads CASSAPTQTNEQYF. CDR3 coding DNA: TGTGCCAGCAGCGCCCCTACGCAAACTAACGAGCAGTACTTC.

This chain links TRBV19 with TRBJ1-2; TRBD1 aligns across 8 bases. CDR1 LNHDA and CDR2 SQIVND come from the germline V gene (reference sequence). The junction had 2 bases not matched to a gene; V was cut back by 8 bases and J by 3 bases. The CDR3 is 12 amino acids. The CDR3 nucleotides are TGTGCCAGTCTGACAGGGGACTATGGCTACACCTTC. It yields the protein CASLTGDYGYTF.

This clone was counted between two and nine times. V gene TRBV11-2 combines with J gene TRBJ1-1; D is ambiguous. Trimming took off 2 bases at V and 0 bases at J, with 4 bases between the two ends. Germline CDR1 and CDR2: SGHAT and FQNNGV. The CDR3 consists of 13 residues. The CDR3 DNA follows: TGTGCCAGCAGCTTACTGTTGAACACTGAAGCTTTCTTT. Protein product: CASSLLLNTEAFF.

This chain links TRBV6-6 with TRBJ2-1, with 7 bases lining up with TRBD2. The germline V gene encodes CDR1 MNHNY and CDR2 SVGAGI (reference sequence). This CDR3 has 14 amino acids. Trimming removed 2 bases from V and 10 bases from J; junction bases left unmatched: 8. The CDR3 loop is CASSYPGHGGEQFF. The CDR3 DNA reads TGTGCCAGCAGTTACCCAGGACACGGGGGGGAGCAGTTCTTC.

V is TRBV6-6 and J is TRBJ2-7, with 8 nucleotides matching TRBD1. The CDR3 consists of 15 residues. CDR1 MNHNY and CDR2 SVGAGI come from the germline V gene (reference sequence). The junction had 6 bases not matched to a gene; V was cut back by 2 bases and J by 3 bases. CDR3 bases: TGTGCCAGCAGTTACGCAGGGGGCGGGTTCTACGAGCAGTACTTC. It yields the protein CASSYAGGGFYEQYF.

In this sample, this clone turned up a few times. The chain uses TRBV6-1 and TRBJ1-2, with D maybe TRBD1 (5 bases). Germline V lookup: CDR1 MNHNS, CDR2 SASEGT. This CDR3 region has 13 residues. The V end was cut by 2 bases, the J end by 7 bases, with 11 bases between. Written as DNA, the CDR3 is TGTGCCAGCAGTGAACAGGGAAGGGGTGGCTACACCTTC. It translates to CASSEQGRGGYTF.

The table lists this clone with a few counts. This sequence joins TRBV7-9 and TRBJ2-7; no firm D call. V dropped 4 bases and J dropped 5 bases, with 6 bases sitting between them. Germline loops: CDR1 SEHNR, CDR2 FQNEAQ (reference sequence). The CDR3 is 11 amino acids. In DNA form, the CDR3 reads TGTGCCAGCAGCTCCGCTAACGAGCAGTACTTC. Protein product: CASSSANEQYF.

The chain is built from TRBV28 and TRBJ1-2; D is perhaps TRBD1 (6 bases). The CDR3 totals 14 residues. Per the germline V gene, CDR1 is MDHEN and CDR2 is SYDVKM. The CDR3 protein is CASVPPTGFNGYTF. CDR3 in DNA: TGTGCTTCAGTCCCCCCTACAGGGTTTAATGGCTACACCTTC.

The V and J genes are TRBV2 and TRBJ1-4; D is uncertain. The CDR3 runs 16 residues. Germline CDR1 SNHLY, CDR2 FYNNEI. Trimming left V 5 bases short and J 2 bases short, with 15 bases between. For the CDR3, the DNA is TGTGCCAGCAGTAAGGACTTCACGGGCACTAATGAAAAACTGTTTTTT. It codes for CASSKDFTGTNEKLFF.

The V and J genes are TRBV7-2 and TRBJ2-1, with D perhaps TRBD1 (6 bases). The germline V and J ends were trimmed by 4 bases and 7 bases, with 14 bases remaining between them. CDR1 is SGHTA, CDR2 FQGNSA, per germline. This CDR3 comprises 14 residues. In DNA, the CDR3 is TGTGCCAGCAGCTCCGGGCTAGGGGGTAATGAGCAGTTCTTC. Amino acids: CASSSGLGGNEQFF.

The chain couples TRBV7-9 to TRBJ2-7, with D possibly TRBD1 on 6 matching bases. Between the trimmed V and J ends, which lost 1 base and 3 bases, there was a span of 7 bases. Germline assignment: CDR1 SEHNR and CDR2 FQNEAQ (reference sequence). There are 13 residues in the CDR3. In DNA form, the CDR3 reads TGTGCCAGCAGCTTAGGGACAGTCTACGAGCAGTACTTC. Protein sequence: CASSLGTVYEQYF.

This clone was picked up one time. In the same sample, other DNA sequences code for this CDR3. The chain joins TRBV29-1 to TRBJ2-7, with TRBD1 matching over 7 bases. The CDR3 loop spans 13 amino acids. Germline V gene lookup returns CDR1 SQVTM and CDR2 ANQGSEA. J gave up 2 bases and V 5 bases, and 6 bases lay outside the gene matches. The CDR3: CSVWDSWTYEQYF. DNA for the CDR3: TGCAGCGTTTGGGACAGCTGGACCTACGAGCAGTACTTC.

The rearrangement joins TRBV18 to TRBJ2-7; D uncertain. The ends were cut back, 3 bases at V and 3 bases at J, with 12 bases in the middle. Per the germline V gene, CDR1 is KGHSH and CDR2 is LQKENI. The CDR3 is 14 amino acids. The chain's CDR3 is CASSPGQVGYEQYF. CDR3 nucleotide sequence: TGTGCCAGCTCACCTGGGCAGGTAGGCTACGAGCAGTACTTC. The full variable domain, completed using reference TRBV18 and TRBJ2-7, is NAGVMQNPRHLVRRRGQEARLRCSPMKGHSHVYWYRQLPEEGLKFMVYLQKENIIDESGMPKERFSAEFPKEGPSILRIQQVVRGDSAAYFCASSPGQVGYEQYFGPGTRLTVT.

This clone has a single count. J is TRBJ2-5 and V is TRBV5-1; 7 bases match TRBD1. The CDR3 is made up of 15 amino acids. Germline V lookup: CDR1 SGHRS, CDR2 YFSETQ. Trimming at V came to 2 bases and at J to 2 bases, leaving 6 bases not matched to a gene. The CDR3 bases are TGCGCCAGCAGCTTATACCTACAGGGGCAAGAGACCCAGTACTTC. Its protein is CASSLYLQGQETQYF. The variable domain in full, with the rest retrieved from reference TRBV5-1 and TRBJ2-5, is KAGVTQTPRYLIKTRGQQVTLSCSPISGHRSVSWYQQTPGQGLQFLFEYFSETQRNKGNFPGRFSGRQFSNSRSEMNVSTLELGDSALYLCASSLYLQGQETQYFGPGTRLLVL.

The gene calls are TRBV2 and TRBJ2-5; 8 nucleotides line up with TRBD2. CDR1 is SNHLY and CDR2 is FYNNEI in the germline V gene. CDR3 size: 14 residues. Trimming cost V 3 bases and J 3 bases; bases outside gene matches: 3. CDR3 sequence: CASSDSAGEETQYF. The CDR3 bases are TGTGCCAGCAGTGATTCAGCGGGGGAAGAGACCCAGTACTTC. The full variable domain, in which reference TRBV2 and TRBJ2-5 provide the parts outside the CDR3, is EPEVTQTPSHQVTQMGQEVILRCVPISNHLYFYWYRQILGQKVEFLVSFYNNEISEKSEIFDDQFSVERPDGSNFTLKIRSTKLEDSAMYFCASSDSAGEETQYFGPGTRLLVL.

This clone was seen more than once but under ten times. The chain employs TRBV29-1 and TRBJ2-7, with D hard to call. This CDR3 has 13 residues. Germline CDR1 SQVTM, CDR2 ANQGSEA. V lost 1 base and J lost 1, with 8 bases in between. CDR3 protein: CSVEGSRSYEQYF. In DNA form, the CDR3 reads TGCAGCGTTGAAGGGTCTAGATCCTACGAGCAGTACTTC.

This chain connects TRBV7-6 to TRBJ1-4, with TRBD1 matching over 8 bases. Germline V lookup: CDR1 SGHVS, CDR2 FNYEAQ. With 5 bases clipped from V and 8 bases from J, the junction kept 7 bases outside the gene matches. The CDR3 covers 14 residues. CDR3 loop: CASSQGQGREKLFF. DNA of the CDR3: TGTGCCAGCAGCCAAGGACAGGGTCGGGAAAAACTGTTTTTT.

The chain couples TRBV2 to TRBJ1-5; D not certain. The CDR3 consists of 14 residues. V was shortened by 6 bases and J by 0 bases, with 9 bases between the two germline ends. In germline, CDR1 is SNHLY, CDR2 FYNNEI. CDR3 in DNA: TGTGCCAGCAGAGCTACCTTTAGCAATCAGCCCCAGCATTTT. This encodes CASRATFSNQPQHF.

This rearrangement joins TRBV7-3 to TRBJ2-3, with TRBD2 identical over 9 bases. Germline V lookup: CDR1 SGHTA, CDR2 FQGTGA. The length of the CDR3 is 15 residues. J gave up 7 bases and V 8 bases, and 13 bases lay outside the gene matches. The CDR3 region is CASGESAGGPNTQYF. CDR3 DNA: TGTGCCAGCGGGGAGTCGGCGGGGGGGCCGAATACGCAGTATTTT. Together with reference TRBV7-3 and TRBJ2-3, the CDR3 gives the full variable domain: GAGVSQTPSNKVTEKGKYVELRCDPISGHTALYWYRQSLGQGPEFLIYFQGTGAADDSGLPNDRFFAVRPEGSVSTLKIQRTERGDSAVYLCASGESAGGPNTQYFGPGTRLTVL.

This clone was counted a few times. The chain carries TRBV29-1 and TRBJ2-5; D is possibly TRBD2 (5 bases). Looked up from germline, CDR1 is SQVTM and CDR2 is ANQGSEA. The CDR3 length is 13 residues. The ends were cut back, 7 bases at V and 0 bases at J, with 12 bases in the middle. CDR3 sequence reads: CSGGAEYQETQYF. As DNA, the CDR3 is TGCAGCGGAGGAGCGGAGTACCAAGAGACCCAGTACTTC.

This clone was seen more than once but under ten times. The CDR3 nucleotides are TGCGCCAGCAGCCAAGGATCCCAGGGGGCCTCTGGAAACACCATATATTTT. Amino acid sequence: CASSQGSQGASGNTIYF. The chain carries TRBV4-3 and TRBJ1-3, with 8 nucleotides matching TRBD1. The CDR3 consists of 17 residues. Germline V gene lookup returns CDR1 LGHNA and CDR2 YSLEER. The trim removed 1 base at V and 0 bases at J, leaving 5 bases unmatched.